One and the same sample provided the 8 T cell receptor beta chains below, sequenced in a study of regulatory and conventional T cells in RAG deficiency. Regulatory T cells were sorted from blood as CD4+ CD25-high CD127-low cells. Generated by immunoSEQ multiplex PCR, the TCRdb table keeps only in-frame clones and is missing some. The sample lists tens of thousands of clones, approximately 90% occurring once. This sample also appeared in a second study, on regulatory T cells. That source reports: Amplification used 52 TRBV primers and 13 TRBJ primers.

The sample was Tregs sorted from blood. The source is a human donor in good health.

J is TRBJ1-5 and V is TRBV18; D is unresolved. Germline V gene sequence: CDR1 KGHSH, CDR2 LQKENI. The CDR3 consists of 16 residues. V was shortened by 5 bases and J by 0 bases, with 14 bases between the two germline ends. The CDR3 loop reads CASSSTKAYSNQPQHF. The CDR3 DNA reads as TGTGCCAGCTCATCGACCAAGGCGTATAGCAATCAGCCCCAGCATTTT.

V and J are TRBV5-6 and TRBJ2-5; 7 bases are a match to TRBD1. V shed 4 bases and J 4 bases; nucleotides not matched to a gene: 4. The CDR3 loop spans 13 amino acids. Germline-derived CDR1 and CDR2 are SGHDT and YYEEEE. The CDR3: CASSRNRGETQYF. The DNA of the CDR3 is TGTGCCAGCAGCCGGAACAGGGGAGAGACCCAGTACTTC.

This chain connects TRBV10-3 to TRBJ1-5, with TRBD1 as a possible D gene (6 bases). The ends were cut back, 3 bases at V and 7 bases at J, with 22 bases in the middle. The CDR3 runs to 17 residues. Germline V gives CDR1 ENHRY, CDR2 SYGVKD. CDR3 residues: CAISEMGPWGAGQPQHF. CDR3 coding DNA: TGTGCCATCAGTGAAATGGGCCCCTGGGGGGCTGGACAGCCCCAGCATTTT.

The chain combines TRBV13 with TRBJ2-3; perhaps D is TRBD1 or TRBD2 (5 bases each). The CDR3 length is 13 residues. CDR1 is PRHDT and CDR2 is FYEKMQ in the germline V gene (reference sequence). V lost 4 bases and J lost 10, with 15 bases in between. This chain's CDR3 is CASSSLTRGSQYF. The CDR3 bases are TGTGCCAGCAGCTCCTTAACTCGGGGCTCGCAGTATTTT.

This clone appeared once. The J gene is TRBJ2-1, the V gene TRBV7-3; D gene ambiguous. The germline V gene encodes CDR1 SGHTA and CDR2 FQGTGA. There are 13 residues in the CDR3. V shed 4 bases and J shed 9 bases, with 13 bases lying between them. The CDR3 DNA reads as TGTGCCAGCAGCTCTTACACCAAGGGTGAGCAGTTCTTC. Translated: CASSSYTKGEQFF.

This chain links TRBV6-4 with TRBJ1-1; TRBD1 is a possible D gene (5 bases). The length of the CDR3 is 13 residues. Trimming removed 4 bases from V and 4 bases from J, with 10 bases in between. Germline V gene data show CDR1 as MRHNA and CDR2 as SNTAGT. CDR3 region: CASSVEGSTEAFF. CDR3 bases: TGTGCCAGCAGTGTAGAGGGGAGCACTGAAGCTTTCTTT.

The rearrangement uses TRBV6-5 and TRBJ1-5, with D possibly TRBD1 on 5 matching bases. From germline, CDR1 is MNHEY and CDR2 SVGAGI. The V end lost 4 bases, the J end lost 7 bases, and 14 bases lay between the germline ends. The CDR3 has 14 residues. CDR3 nucleotides: TGTGCCAGCAGTTCCCGGGGGGATGGGCAGCCCCAGCATTTT. Its translation: CASSSRGDGQPQHF.

CDR3: CASSSNREGEQYF. CDR3 coding DNA: TGTGCCAGCAGCTCTAACAGGGAGGGCGAGCAGTACTTC. This chain joins TRBV5-4 and TRBJ2-7; D perhaps matches TRBD2 (7 bases). Germline V gene sequence: CDR1 SGHNT, CDR2 YYREEE (reference sequence). V shed 3 bases and J shed 6 bases, with 13 bases lying between them. The CDR3 runs to 13 residues.